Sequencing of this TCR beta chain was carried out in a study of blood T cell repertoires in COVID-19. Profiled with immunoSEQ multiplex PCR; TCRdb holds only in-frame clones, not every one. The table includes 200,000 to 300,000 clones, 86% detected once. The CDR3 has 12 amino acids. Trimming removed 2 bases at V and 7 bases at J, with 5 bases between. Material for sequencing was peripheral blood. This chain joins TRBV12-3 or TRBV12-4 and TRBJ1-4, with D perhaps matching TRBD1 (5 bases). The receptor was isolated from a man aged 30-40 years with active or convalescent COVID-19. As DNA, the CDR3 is TGTGCCAGCAGTTTACAGGGTGAAAAACTGTTTTTT. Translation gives CASSLQGEKLFF.